This T cell receptor beta chain derives from a study of T cells in Graves' hyperthyroidism and ophthalmopathy. Points from the study as a whole: Most expanded thyroid clonotypes above 0.001 recurred in blood.

TCR beta CDR3 regions were amplified from RNA. HTBI primers were the set used in a first-round RT-PCR of the TCR CDR3. TCRdb re-called the multiplex PCR reads through MiXCR, storing one row per CDR3 protein. Found here are approximately 430,000 distinct CDR3 sequences, roughly 14% of them singletons; the top ten hold less than 15%. The CDR3 consists of 16 residues. The germline CDR1 and CDR2 sequences are SGHRS and YFSETQ. V lost 5 bases, J lost 2 bases, and 7 bases stayed unmatched. This clonotype is a singleton in its sample. The antigen remains unidentified. The clonotype comes from a man between 18 and 35 years old with Graves' ophthalmopathy. Sequenced input: blood. The chain recombines TRBV5-1 with TRBJ2-7, with 13 bases fitting TRBD2. CDR3 in DNA: TGCGCCAGCAGTCTCCTCGGGACTAGCGGGACCTACGAGCAGTACTTC. Translating it yields CASSLLGTSGTYEQYF.